Listed here are 4 T cell receptor beta chains from one sample, sequenced in a study of blood T cell repertoires in COVID-19. TCRdb's copy holds only in-frame clones and misses some; the assay was immunoSEQ multiplex PCR. The sample carries approximately 300,000 clones, 87% recorded once. The sequenced sample consisted of PBMCs or T cells enriched from blood (not recorded which). The receptors derive from a woman aged 25-40 years who had recovered from COVID-19.

With respect to this clone: Other nucleotide sequences from this sample produce the same CDR3. The genes are TRBV9 and TRBJ1-6, with D possibly being TRBD1 (5 bases). CDR1 SGDLS and CDR2 YYNGEE come from the germline V gene. Trimming took off 3 bases at V and 7 bases at J, with 14 bases between the two ends. CDR3 length: 15 amino acids. CDR3 DNA sequence: TGTGCCAGCAGCGCCGCGGGAAGGGGAAATTCACCCCTCCACTTT. The encoded protein is CASSAAGRGNSPLHF.

V is TRBV30 and J is TRBJ1-1; D is perhaps TRBD1 (6 bases). This CDR3 contains 14 residues. V lost 2 bases and J lost 3, with 13 bases in between. Per germline, CDR1 GTSNPN and CDR2 SVGIG (reference sequence). The chain's CDR3 is CAWSSLQGHTEAFF. CDR3 DNA sequence: TGTGCCTGGAGTTCCCTTCAGGGGCACACTGAAGCTTTCTTT.

V gene TRBV20-1 combines with J gene TRBJ2-1; D is undetermined. CDR1 is DFQATT and CDR2 is SNEGSKA in the germline V gene (reference sequence). This CDR3 comprises 13 residues. V was trimmed by 6 bases and J by 8 bases, leaving 17 bases between them. The CDR3 nucleotides are TGCAGTGCCAGTGGTAGGCAGGTCCATGAGCAGTTCTTC. Amino acids: CSASGRQVHEQFF.

The rearrangement links TRBV7-2 to TRBJ2-5, with a possible D match to TRBD1 (6 bases). CDR1 SGHTA and CDR2 FQGNSA come from the germline V gene. The CDR3 has 14 residues. Trimming removed 1 base at V and 3 bases at J, with 9 bases between. CDR3 region: CASSLVWDKETQYF. Written as DNA, the CDR3 is TGTGCCAGCAGCTTAGTATGGGACAAAGAGACCCAGTACTTC.